This T cell receptor beta chain is drawn from a study of T cell responses to AZD1222 COVID-19 vaccine. As for the study in general: Doses given second, at about 4 or about 12 weeks, were pooled.

The CDR3 has 14 amino acids. The V and J ends lost 7 bases and 4 bases, in that order; junction bases with no gene match: 8. Germline V CDR1 and CDR2: LNHDA, SQIVND (reference sequence). A note on this clone: The antigen remains undetermined.

The protocol was immunoSEQ multiplex PCR, while the TCRdb copy is restricted to in-frame clones and leaves out a portion. The sample has 100,000 to 120,000 clones, approximately 90% seen once; the top ten hold 7.8%. Study-wide findings and caveats: Just a handful of AZD1222 recipients were seropositive at baseline. The donors showed a predominance of white British ancestry and of females, with possible underestimation of clonal diversity. Spike-specific TCR breadth and depth were elevated following two AZD1222 doses.

The source of this sequence is an adult in good health. Specimen: peripheral blood, collected on day 0 of AZD1222 vaccination. The gene calls are TRBV19 and TRBJ1-2; 8 bases line up with TRBD1. CDR3 nucleotides: TGTGCCAGTACTCCGGGACAGGCCATCTATGGCTACACCTTC. Translating gives CASTPGQAIYGYTF. Drawing the rest from reference TRBV19 and TRBJ1-2, the complete variable domain is DGGITQSPKYLFRKEGQNVTLSCEQNLNHDAMYWYRQDPGQGLRLIYYSQIVNDFQKGDIAEGYSVSREKKESFPLTVTSAQKNPTAFYLCASTPGQAIYGYTFGSGTRLTVV.